This T cell receptor (beta chain) stems from a study of T cells after yellow fever vaccination. The germline gives CDR1 ENHRY, CDR2 SYGVKD. The CDR3 extends over 16 amino acids. V lost 4 bases, J lost 8 bases, and 12 bases stayed unmatched. TCRdb independently ran MiXCR on the 5' RACE reads; one entry per CDR3 protein. The sample shows just under 600,000 distinct CDR3 sequences, approximately 15% of them seen only once. The specimen comprised PBMCs, sampled on the day of the yellow fever booster vaccination. The source is a man in his thirties or forties who received the YFV17D yellow fever vaccine. This rearrangement joins TRBV10-3 to TRBJ2-1, with TRBD2 identical over 9 bases. The CDR3: CAISGAASGGPHEQFF. The CDR3 DNA reads as TGTGCCATCAGTGGTGCCGCCAGCGGGGGGCCCCATGAGCAGTTCTTC.